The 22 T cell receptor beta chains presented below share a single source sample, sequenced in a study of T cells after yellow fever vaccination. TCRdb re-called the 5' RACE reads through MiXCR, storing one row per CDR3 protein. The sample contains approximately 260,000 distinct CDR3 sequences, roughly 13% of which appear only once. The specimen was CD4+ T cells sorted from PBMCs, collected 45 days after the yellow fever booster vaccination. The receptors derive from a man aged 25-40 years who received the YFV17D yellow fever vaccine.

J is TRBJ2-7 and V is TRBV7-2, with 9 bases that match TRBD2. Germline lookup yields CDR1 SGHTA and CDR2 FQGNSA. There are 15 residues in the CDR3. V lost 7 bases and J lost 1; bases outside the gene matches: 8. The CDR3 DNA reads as TGTGCCAGCAAACAGGAGACTAGCGGATCCTACGAGCAGTACTTC. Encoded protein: CASKQETSGSYEQYF.

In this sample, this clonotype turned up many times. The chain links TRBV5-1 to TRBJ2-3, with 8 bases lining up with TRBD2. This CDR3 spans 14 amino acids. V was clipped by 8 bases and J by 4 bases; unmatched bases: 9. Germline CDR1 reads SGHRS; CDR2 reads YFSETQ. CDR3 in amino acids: CASRPSGSADTQYF. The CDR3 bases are TGCGCCAGTAGACCCAGCGGGAGCGCAGATACGCAGTATTTT.

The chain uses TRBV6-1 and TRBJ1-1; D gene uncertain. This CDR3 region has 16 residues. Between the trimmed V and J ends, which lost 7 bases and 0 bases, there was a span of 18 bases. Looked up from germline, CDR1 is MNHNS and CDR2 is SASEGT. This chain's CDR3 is CASKREPISMNTEAFF. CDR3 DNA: TGTGCCAGCAAGAGGGAACCCATTTCGATGAACACTGAAGCTTTCTTT.

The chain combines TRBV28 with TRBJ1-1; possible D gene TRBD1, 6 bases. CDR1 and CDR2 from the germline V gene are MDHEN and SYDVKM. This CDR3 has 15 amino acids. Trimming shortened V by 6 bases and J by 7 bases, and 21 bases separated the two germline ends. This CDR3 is CASRTQGQPVVEAFF. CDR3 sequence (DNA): TGTGCCAGCAGAACCCAGGGGCAGCCAGTGGTTGAAGCTTTCTTT.

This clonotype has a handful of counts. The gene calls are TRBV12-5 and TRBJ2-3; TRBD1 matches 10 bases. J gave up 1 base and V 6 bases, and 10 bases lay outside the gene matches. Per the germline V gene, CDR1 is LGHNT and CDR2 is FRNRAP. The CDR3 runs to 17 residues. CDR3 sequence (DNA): TGTGCTAGTGGCCCAGGGACAGGGGTCAGGGGCACAGATACGCAGTATTTT. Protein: CASGPGTGVRGTDTQYF.

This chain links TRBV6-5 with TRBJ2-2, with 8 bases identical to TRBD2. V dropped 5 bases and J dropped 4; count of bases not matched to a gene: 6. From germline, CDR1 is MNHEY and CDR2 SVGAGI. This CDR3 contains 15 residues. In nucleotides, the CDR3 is TGTGCCAGCAGTACTGGACTAGCTCTCACCGGGGAGCTGTTTTTT. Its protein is CASSTGLALTGELFF.

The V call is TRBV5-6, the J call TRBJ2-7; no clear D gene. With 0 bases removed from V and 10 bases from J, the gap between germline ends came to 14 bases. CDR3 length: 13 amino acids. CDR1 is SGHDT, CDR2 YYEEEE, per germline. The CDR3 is CASSLAWAAVQYF. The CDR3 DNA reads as TGTGCCAGCAGCTTGGCGTGGGCGGCGGTACAGTACTTC.

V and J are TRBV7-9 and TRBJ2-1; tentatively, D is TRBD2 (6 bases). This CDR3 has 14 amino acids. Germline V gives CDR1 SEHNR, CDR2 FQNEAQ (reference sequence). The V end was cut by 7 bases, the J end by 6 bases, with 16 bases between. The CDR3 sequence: CASTLRRVLNEQFF. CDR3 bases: TGTGCCAGCACCCTCCGGAGGGTGCTCAATGAGCAGTTCTTC.

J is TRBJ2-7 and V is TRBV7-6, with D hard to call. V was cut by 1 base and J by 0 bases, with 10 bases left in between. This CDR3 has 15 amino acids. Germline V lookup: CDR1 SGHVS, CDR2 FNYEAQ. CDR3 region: CASSLDLFTSYEQYF. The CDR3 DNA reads TGTGCCAGCAGCTTAGACTTGTTTACCTCCTACGAGCAGTACTTC.

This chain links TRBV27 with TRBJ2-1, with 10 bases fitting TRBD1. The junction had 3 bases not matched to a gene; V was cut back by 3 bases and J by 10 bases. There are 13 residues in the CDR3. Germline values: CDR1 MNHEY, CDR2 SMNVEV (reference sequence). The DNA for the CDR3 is TGTGCCAGCAGTTTGACAGGGGGCCGCGAGCAGTTCTTC. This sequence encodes CASSLTGGREQFF.

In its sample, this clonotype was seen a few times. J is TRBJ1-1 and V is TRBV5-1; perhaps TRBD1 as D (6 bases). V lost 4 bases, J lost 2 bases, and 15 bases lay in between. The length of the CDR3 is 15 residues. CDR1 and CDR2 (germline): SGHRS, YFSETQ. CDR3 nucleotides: TGCGCCAGCAGCCCCACTTCAGGGGATAACACTGAAGCTTTCTTT. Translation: CASSPTSGDNTEAFF.

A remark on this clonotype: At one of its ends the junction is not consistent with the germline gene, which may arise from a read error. DNA of the CDR3: TGTGTCAGCAGCTTTCTCCTAGCGGGTTCCTACAATGAGCAGTTCTTC. It translates to CVSSFLLAGSYNEQFF. V usage is TRBV7-6 and J usage is TRBJ2-1; 8 bases match TRBD2. There are 16 residues in the CDR3. Per the germline V gene, CDR1 is SGHVS and CDR2 is FNYEAQ.

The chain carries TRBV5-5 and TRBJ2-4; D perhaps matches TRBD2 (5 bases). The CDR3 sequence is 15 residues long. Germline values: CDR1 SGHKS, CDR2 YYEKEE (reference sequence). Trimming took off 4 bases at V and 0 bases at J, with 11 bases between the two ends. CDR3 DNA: TGTGCCAGCAGCCAAATCGGACTAGCCAAAAACATTCAGTACTTC. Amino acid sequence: CASSQIGLAKNIQYF.

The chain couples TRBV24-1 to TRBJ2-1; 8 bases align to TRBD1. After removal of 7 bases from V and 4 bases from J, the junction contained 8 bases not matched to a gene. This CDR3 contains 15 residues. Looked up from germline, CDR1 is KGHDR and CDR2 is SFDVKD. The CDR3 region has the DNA TGTGCCACCAGCCCAGGGGGCGCTCCTTACAATGAGCAGTTCTTC. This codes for CATSPGGAPYNEQFF.

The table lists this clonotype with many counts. CDR3 amino acids: CASRHYEQYF. The CDR3 DNA sequence: TGTGCCAGCAGGCACTACGAGCAGTACTTC. The chain uses TRBV6-6 and TRBJ2-7; D is uncertain. V gave up 6 bases and J gave up 3 bases, with 3 bases separating them. This CDR3 region has 10 residues. Germline V gene lookup returns CDR1 MNHNY and CDR2 SVGAGI (reference sequence).

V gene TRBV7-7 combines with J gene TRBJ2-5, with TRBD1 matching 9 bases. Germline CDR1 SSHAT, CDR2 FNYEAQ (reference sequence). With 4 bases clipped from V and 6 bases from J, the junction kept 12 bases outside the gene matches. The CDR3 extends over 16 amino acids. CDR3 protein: CASSSPQGQGDKTQYF. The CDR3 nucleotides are TGTGCCAGCAGCTCGCCCCAGGGACAGGGAGATAAGACCCAGTACTTC.

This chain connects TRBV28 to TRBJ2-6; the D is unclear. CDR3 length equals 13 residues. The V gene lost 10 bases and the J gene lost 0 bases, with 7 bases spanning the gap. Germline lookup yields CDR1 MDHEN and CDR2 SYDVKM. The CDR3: CATYTSGANVLTF. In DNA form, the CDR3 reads TGTGCCACCTATACCTCTGGGGCCAACGTCCTGACTTTC.

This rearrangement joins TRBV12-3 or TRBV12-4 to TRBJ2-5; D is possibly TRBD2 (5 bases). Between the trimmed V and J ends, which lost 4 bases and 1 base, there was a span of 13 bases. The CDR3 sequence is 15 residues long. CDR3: CASSSNIGIQETQYF. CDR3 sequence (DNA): TGTGCCAGCAGTTCAAACATCGGGATCCAAGAGACCCAGTACTTC.

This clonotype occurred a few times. CDR3 nucleotides: TGTGCCAGCAGCCGAGTGACCACCGGGGAGCTGTTTTTT. Translation gives CASSRVTTGELFF. This chain uses TRBV7-8 with TRBJ2-2; D not certain. The V gene's germline CDR1 is SGHVS and CDR2 FQNEAQ. V was shortened by 5 bases and J by 4 bases, with 8 bases between the two germline ends. The CDR3 is made up of 13 amino acids.

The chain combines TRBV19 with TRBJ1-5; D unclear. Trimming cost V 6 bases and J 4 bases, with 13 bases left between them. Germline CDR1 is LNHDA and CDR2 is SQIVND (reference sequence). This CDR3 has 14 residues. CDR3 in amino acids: CASSGLRGNQPQHF. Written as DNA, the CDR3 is TGTGCCAGTAGCGGCTTACGGGGTAATCAGCCCCAGCATTTT. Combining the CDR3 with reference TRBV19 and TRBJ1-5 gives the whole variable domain DGGITQSPKYLFRKEGQNVTLSCEQNLNHDAMYWYRQDPGQGLRLIYYSQIVNDFQKGDIAEGYSVSREKKESFPLTVTSAQKNPTAFYLCASSGLRGNQPQHFGDGTRLSIL.

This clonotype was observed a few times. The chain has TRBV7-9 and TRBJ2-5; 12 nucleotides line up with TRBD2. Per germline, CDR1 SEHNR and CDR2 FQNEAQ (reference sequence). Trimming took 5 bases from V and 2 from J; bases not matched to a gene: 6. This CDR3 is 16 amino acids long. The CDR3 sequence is CASSQRLAGAQETQYF. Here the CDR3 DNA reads TGTGCCAGCAGCCAGCGACTAGCGGGAGCACAAGAGACCCAGTACTTC.

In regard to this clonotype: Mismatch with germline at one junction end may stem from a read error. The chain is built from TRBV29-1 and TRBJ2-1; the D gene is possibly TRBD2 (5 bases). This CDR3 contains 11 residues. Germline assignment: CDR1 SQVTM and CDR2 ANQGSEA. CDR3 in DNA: TGCAGCGTTGAAGATCCGGACTTCTTATCTTTC. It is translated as CSVEDPDFLSF.